This T cell receptor beta chain is drawn from a study of T cells in Graves' hyperthyroidism and ophthalmopathy. For the study at large: Peripheral blood specimens were obtained at initial diagnosis, prior to any treatment.

This clonotype appeared a few times. Researchers amplified the TCR beta CDR3 regions from RNA transcripts. An initial round of RT-PCR targeting the TCR CDR3 relied on the HTBI primer set. TCRdb re-called the multiplex PCR reads through MiXCR, storing one row per CDR3 protein. The sample includes a few hundred thousand distinct CDR3 sequences, around 15% seen only once; the top ten take around 3.5%. The CDR3 has 13 residues. Germline assignment: CDR1 LNHDA and CDR2 SQIVND (reference sequence). J gave up 0 bases and V 8 bases, and 2 bases lay outside the gene matches. The chain couples TRBV19 to TRBJ1-1; TRBD1 aligns across 8 bases. This clonotype originated in a middle-aged woman with Graves' ophthalmopathy. The sequencing input was blood. The CDR3 loop is CASGTGVNTEAFF. The CDR3 coding sequence is TGTGCCAGTGGGACAGGAGTGAACACTGAAGCTTTCTTT. The whole variable domain, remainder taken from reference TRBV19 and TRBJ1-1, is DGGITQSPKYLFRKEGQNVTLSCEQNLNHDAMYWYRQDPGQGLRLIYYSQIVNDFQKGDIAEGYSVSREKKESFPLTVTSAQKNPTAFYLCASGTGVNTEAFFGQGTRLTVV.